This T cell receptor beta chain was captured by sequencing in a study of shared clonotypes between healthy human individuals. An even split of each subset's genomic DNA across several immunoSEQ plates was performed. Repertoires were generated with immunoSEQ multiplex PCR, while TCRdb's copy carries only in-frame clones and drops some. Of 650,000 to 800,000 clones detected, 55% to 80% appear once; the ten largest clones hold approximately 1.8%. This clone was counted a single time. This clonotype was sampled from a woman under 40 in good health. The sample taken for sequencing was memory CD4+ T cells sorted from blood. Subset here: CD45RA-negative fraction.

The CDR3 region is CASSVGARDDQPQHF. In DNA form, the CDR3 reads TGTGCCAGCAGCGTAGGAGCGAGAGATGATCAGCCCCAGCATTTT. The chain recombines TRBV9 with TRBJ1-5; unclear D gene. Germline V gene data show CDR1 as SGDLS and CDR2 as YYNGEE. V lost 0 bases, J lost 5 bases, and 12 bases lay in between. This CDR3 contains 15 residues.